Described below is a single T cell receptor (beta chain) sequence and its context. Antigen specificity is unknown. This record belongs to a study of monozygotic twins with inflammatory bowel disease. The CDR3 has 15 amino acids. Germline lookup yields CDR1 DFQATT and CDR2 SNEGSKA (reference sequence). TCRalpha along with TCRbeta cDNA was subjected to two nested PCRs lasting roughly 17 and 9 cycles. TCRdb reprocessed the 5' RACE reads and reports one entry per CDR3 protein, with no DNA. The table lists roughly 120,000 distinct CDR3 sequences. Whole-study findings and limits: Lower sharing of clonotypes with other individuals was seen in IBD patients than in healthy twins. This was most marked in patients showing signs of disease activity.

The TCR originated in a human donor with ulcerative colitis or Crohn's disease, or a healthy co-twin of an affected twin (not recorded which). Sequenced sample: blood. The chain combines TRBV20-1 with TRBJ2-1; the TRBD2 assignment by TCRdb is unverifiable without DNA. CDR3 sequence: CSASVADSVYNEQFF.